This TCR beta chain was observed in a study of T cell responses to AZD1222 COVID-19 vaccine (dated by TCRdb to about 2021). Background on the whole study: AZD1222 recipients given second doses at about 4 weeks or at about 12 weeks were pooled, since spike-specific TCR depth and breadth were not found to differ between the two schedules. Trial participants were enrolled by age into subgroups of 18-55, 56-69 and 70-plus years, and 148, 28 and 57 TCR-sequenced participants, respectively, were included in these subgroups. TCR sequencing covered about 230 trial participants: 207 given two doses of AZD1222 and around 26 given two doses of MenACWY control vaccine. General findings and caveats noted by the study authors: Because no day 14 peak-response samples were available, repertoires were characterized only after the peak T cell response. Reportedly, close to half of the unique spike-specific TCRs recognized epitopes lying outside the regions that are mutated in the B.1.351 and B.1.1.7 variants. The whole spike protein was spanned by vaccine-associated CD4 TCRs, and dominant responses were seen in regions 160-218 and 743-854. A significant rise in spike-specific TCR breadth and depth was observed after two AZD1222 doses relative to day 0 and relative to MenACWY recipients. Conclusions about previously exposed vaccinees were limited because only six AZD1222 recipients were SARS-CoV-2 seropositive at baseline. Participants were mostly white British and included more females than males, and it was suggested by the authors that clonal diversity may have been underestimated. In the small 56-69-year group, the increase in depth fell short of significance, most likely because of low power.

This clone was picked up one time. Its antigen is still unknown. Qualities for individual bases were not recorded, and no much larger clone is one base off. The CDR3 regions of human TCRbeta chains were analyzed by immunosequencing. The paper's data handling went like this. Repertoire TCRs were checked for matches against a reference library of SARS-CoV-2-specific TCRs that had been generated using the MIRA antigen-specificity platform. Breadth was defined as the fraction of unique TCRs that were SARS-CoV-2-associated. Depth was defined as the fraction of total T cells that were SARS-CoV-2-associated. Each spike-specific TCR was assigned to its reactive spike region and to a CD4 or CD8 class using the MIRA data. Log10-transformed breadth and depth values were compared by one-way ANOVA with Sidak's multiple comparisons tests. This is the immuneACCESS table as TCRdb keeps it, with only in-frame sequences that have V and J called. A part of the clones is gone; compared with another copy, unresolved V genes explain less than half, and the rest is unexplained. V and J calls and clone size are copied from that table; D and trimming were computed from the DNA. This sample has approximately 120,000 clones in its table, and 87% of those were observed once. The top ten constitute approximately 4.7% of the sample.

The CDR3 contains 11 residues, cysteine and phenylalanine counted. Only the CDR3 DNA stays, 33 bases, in frame from base 1. According to the germline V gene (reference sequence), CDR1 reads SGHNT and CDR2 reads YYREEE. V lost 2 bases and J lost 2 bases; the stretch between them is 1 base long. Per the publication, the time point label means: baseline before first vaccination. Vaccinee samples came from UK trials COV001 and COV002, including a single-blind randomized controlled phase 2/3 trial of AZD1222 (ChAdOx1 nCoV-19) in healthy adults. For TCRbeta chain sequencing, PBMC samples from trial participants were taken at day 0 and at day 28 after the second dose.

This receptor was identified in an adult in good health. The source material was peripheral blood, sampled on day 0 of AZD1222 vaccination. The sequence is built from TRBV5-4 and TRBJ1-1; the D gene is unclear. The sequence in DNA is TGTGCCAGCAGCTTAAACACTGAAGCTTTCTTT. The encoded protein is CASSLNTEAFF.